This TCR beta chain derives from a study of blood T cell repertoires in COVID-19. The wider study: T cells, B-cell-depleted T cells, or PBMCs supplied cDNA or gDNA.

The repertoire was sequenced with immunoSEQ multiplex PCR; TCRdb's copy has only in-frame clones and lacks some. The table shows some 190,000 clones, with about four fifths occurring only once. Sequences were obtained from peripheral blood. This clonotype was obtained from a woman aged 40 to 50 with COVID-19, enrolled during active disease.

The CDR3 DNA reads TGTGCCATCAGTTTGGAGACTAGCGGGAGTAAGCAGTTCTTC. Translated: CAISLETSGSKQFF. V usage is TRBV10-3 and J usage is TRBJ2-1; 12 bases fit TRBD2. V trimming: 5 bases; J trimming: 11 bases; junction bases outside the gene matches: 7. The germline gives CDR1 ENHRY, CDR2 SYGVKD. There are 14 residues in the CDR3.